Shown below are 23 T cell receptor beta chains from a single sample sequenced in a study of T cell responses to AZD1222 COVID-19 vaccine. Sequencing was performed with immunoSEQ multiplex PCR; in TCRdb, only in-frame clones are kept and a portion is missing. The table has 140,000 or so clones, 70% to 90% seen once. The sample here was peripheral blood, taken on day 0 of AZD1222 vaccination. Receptor source: an adult in good health.

The chain is built from TRBV14 and TRBJ2-7, with D possibly matching TRBD1 (5 bases). V lost 1 base, J lost 4 bases, and 14 bases lay in between. In germline, CDR1 is SGHDN, CDR2 FVKESK. CDR3 length: 15 amino acids. CDR3 loop: CASSQGQGRRYEQYF. The CDR3 bases are TGTGCCAGCAGCCAAGGGCAGGGAAGACGATACGAGCAGTACTTC.

In DNA form, the CDR3 reads TGCAGTGCTAGTTTCCGAAGTGGGGGCAATCAGCCCCAGCATTTT. Encoded protein: CSASFRSGGNQPQHF. The chain couples TRBV20-1 to TRBJ1-5; D gene uncertain. Looked up from germline, CDR1 is DFQATT and CDR2 is SNEGSKA (reference sequence). The V end was cut by 3 bases, the J end by 2 bases, with 14 bases between. The CDR3 has 15 amino acids.

V and J are TRBV6-5 and TRBJ1-1; D call uncertain. Germline CDR1 and CDR2: MNHEY and SVGAGI. V was shortened by 1 base and J by 1 base, with 10 bases between the two germline ends. This CDR3 is built from 15 residues. The CDR3 region is CASSYYEGRNTEAFF. In nucleotides, the CDR3 is TGTGCCAGCAGTTACTATGAAGGGAGGAACACTGAAGCTTTCTTT.

The V call is TRBV4-1, the J call TRBJ2-1, with 7 bases fitting TRBD2. The CDR3 loop spans 14 amino acids. The germline CDR1 and CDR2 sequences are MGHRA and YSYEKL. J gave up 9 bases and V 0 bases, and 5 bases lay outside the gene matches. The CDR3 region is CASSQEGGGGEQFF. The CDR3 nucleotides read TGCGCCAGCAGCCAAGAGGGCGGGGGTGGTGAGCAGTTCTTC.

J is TRBJ2-3 and V is TRBV11-2, with D perhaps TRBD1 (5 bases). Germline-derived CDR1 and CDR2 are SGHAT and FQNNGV. Trimming cost V 0 bases and J 2 bases, with 9 bases left between them. This CDR3 contains 15 residues. The CDR3 bases are TGTGCCAGCAGCTTAGATCAAGGGGTCACAGATACGCAGTATTTT. Encoded protein: CASSLDQGVTDTQYF.

J is TRBJ1-1 and V is TRBV4-2; 9 bases fit TRBD1. The CDR3 loop spans 16 amino acids. V lost 3 bases, J lost 4 bases, and 9 bases stayed unmatched. The germline V gene has CDR1 LGHNA and CDR2 YNFKEQ. DNA for the CDR3: TGTGCCAGCAGCCAGGGGGACAGGGAGGTTTCCACTGAAGCTTTCTTT. It translates to CASSQGDREVSTEAFF.

CDR3 nucleotide sequence: TGTGCCTGGTCCCCCCTCGATGAGCAGTTCTTC. Amino acids: CAWSPLDEQFF. The rearrangement joins TRBV30 to TRBJ2-1; D is undetermined. Deletions cut 5 bases from V and 8 bases from J, with 10 bases between. The length of the CDR3 is 11 residues. Germline V gene data show CDR1 as GTSNPN and CDR2 as SVGIG (reference sequence).

The CDR3, as DNA: TGTGCCAGCAGCGGGGCAGGAGGGCAGGGCACAGATACGCAGTATTTT. Amino acid sequence: CASSGAGGQGTDTQYF. The chain employs TRBV13 and TRBJ2-3; a weak D match, TRBD2 (6 bases). CDR3 length: 16 residues. Trimming cost V 5 bases and J 1 base, with 16 bases left between them. Germline V gene data show CDR1 as PRHDT and CDR2 as FYEKMQ (reference sequence).

This chain joins TRBV28 and TRBJ1-1, with D tentatively TRBD1 (6 bases). Per germline, CDR1 MDHEN and CDR2 SYDVKM. Trimming pared 2 bases from V and 4 bases from J, leaving 11 bases between. The CDR3 extends over 14 amino acids. The CDR3 DNA follows: TGTGCCAGCAGTTTAGGGGGGCACGGCACTGAAGCTTTCTTT. Residues: CASSLGGHGTEAFF.

V usage is TRBV4-2 and J usage is TRBJ1-5; D is unclear. The CDR3 is made up of 16 amino acids. Germline CDR1 is LGHNA and CDR2 is YNFKEQ. V was pared by 3 bases and J by 0 bases, with 12 bases between. CDR3 region: CASSHAAAYSNQPQHF. The CDR3, as DNA: TGTGCCAGCAGCCACGCGGCAGCTTATAGCAATCAGCCCCAGCATTTT.

The chain recombines TRBV5-5 with TRBJ2-3; D gene uncertain. Germline assignment: CDR1 SGHKS and CDR2 YYEKEE (reference sequence). With 2 bases removed from V and 5 bases from J, the gap between germline ends came to 6 bases. The CDR3 runs to 12 residues. The CDR3 region has the DNA TGTGCCAGCAGCTTCCATAAAGATACGCAGTATTTT. It translates to CASSFHKDTQYF.

The chain links TRBV15 to TRBJ2-2; TRBD1 might be the D (6 bases). The CDR3 runs 15 residues. Trimming removed 4 bases from V and 5 bases from J, with 14 bases in between. CDR1 and CDR2 (germline): LNHNV, YYDKDF (reference sequence). CDR3 protein: CATSKGRTGTGELFF. CDR3 nucleotides: TGTGCCACCAGCAAAGGAAGAACAGGGACCGGGGAGCTGTTTTTT. The entire variable domain, with the rest obtained from reference TRBV15 and TRBJ2-2, is as follows: DAMVIQNPRYQVTQFGKPVTLSCSQTLNHNVMYWYQQKSSQAPKLLFHYYDKDFNNEADTPDNFQSRRPNTSFCFLDIRSPGLGDTAMYLCATSKGRTGTGELFFGEGSRLTVL.

The J gene is TRBJ2-3, the V gene TRBV7-9, with 7 bases lining up with TRBD2. V was pared by 5 bases and J by 2 bases, with 10 bases of the junction left unmatched. The CDR3 spans 16 residues. Germline V gene data show CDR1 as SEHNR and CDR2 as FQNEAQ (reference sequence). CDR3 sequence reads: CASSETLSGDTDTQYF. The DNA for the CDR3 is TGTGCCAGCAGCGAGACTTTGAGCGGGGACACAGATACGCAGTATTTT.

The V call is TRBV3-1 (or the pseudogene TRBV3-2), the J call TRBJ1-2, with TRBD1 as a possible D gene (5 bases). The ends were cut back, 0 bases at V and 2 bases at J, with 13 bases in the middle. The germline V gene has CDR1 LGHDT and CDR2 YNNKEL (reference sequence). The CDR3 runs to 16 residues. The CDR3 sequence: CASSQDLWRGNYGYTF. CDR3 in DNA: TGTGCCAGCAGCCAAGATCTCTGGCGGGGGAACTATGGCTACACCTTC.

The chain carries TRBV7-9 and TRBJ2-2; TRBD1 is a possible D gene (5 bases). V was shortened by 1 base and J by 3 bases, with 12 bases between the two germline ends. This CDR3 is 16 amino acids long. Germline-derived CDR1 and CDR2 are SEHNR and FQNEAQ (reference sequence). The CDR3 DNA sequence: TGTGCCAGCAGCTTAGTGGTTGGGGCCTACACCGGGGAGCTGTTTTTT. Translated, it gives CASSLVVGAYTGELFF.

The chain uses TRBV7-2 and TRBJ1-2, with 7 bases fitting TRBD1. In germline, CDR1 is SGHTA, CDR2 FQGNSA. The CDR3 totals 14 residues. V lost 1 base to trimming and J lost 4 bases; unmatched junction nucleotides: 3. Written as DNA, the CDR3 is TGTGCCAGCAGCTTAGACAGGGGAAGCTATGGCTACACCTTC. Translating it yields CASSLDRGSYGYTF.

This chain uses TRBV11-2 with TRBJ2-3; D perhaps matches TRBD2 (6 bases). The CDR3 length is 16 residues. V lost 3 bases to trimming and J lost 2 bases, with 15 bases between them. Germline CDR1 and CDR2: SGHAT and FQNNGV. The CDR3 nucleotides are TGTGCCAGCAGCTTCGCCGGGACGGGACTCACAGATACGCAGTATTTT. Residues: CASSFAGTGLTDTQYF.

J is TRBJ2-7 and V is TRBV21-1; the D call of TRBD1 is as the table states it, not checked on the DNA. TRBV21-1 is termed a pseudogene. The CDR3 totals 15 residues. The CDR3 protein is CASSKRWQGNHEQYF. CDR3 nucleotide sequence: TGTGCCAGCAGCAAACGATGGCAGGGGAACCACGAGCAGTACTTC.

The genes are TRBV27 and TRBJ2-7; 9 bases match TRBD1. Germline V CDR1 and CDR2: MNHEY, SMNVEV (reference sequence). This CDR3 contains 13 residues. This CDR3 is CTSGTGISYEQYF. In nucleotides, the CDR3 is TGTACTTCCGGGACAGGGATCTCCTACGAGCAGTACTTC.

This chain links TRBV6-1 with TRBJ2-5, with D possibly matching TRBD2 (6 bases). V was shortened by 2 bases and J by 2 bases, with 15 bases between the two germline ends. The CDR3 has 16 residues. Per the germline V gene, CDR1 is MNHNS and CDR2 is SASEGT. CDR3 nucleotides: TGTGCCAGCAGTGAATCCGCGGGACTGTATCAAGAGACCCAGTACTTC. Protein: CASSESAGLYQETQYF.

This clone was found once. V gene TRBV7-9 combines with J gene TRBJ2-7; the D gene is possibly TRBD1 (6 bases). This CDR3 is built from 15 residues. The germline CDR1 and CDR2 sequences are SEHNR and FQNEAQ (reference sequence). The V end was cut by 5 bases, the J end by 6 bases, with 20 bases between. CDR3 loop: CASSRSSNRVSEQYF. CDR3 sequence (DNA): TGTGCCAGCAGCCGCTCCTCAAACAGGGTTAGCGAGCAGTACTTC.

The chain has TRBV5-1 and TRBJ2-1; D not certain. Trimming removed 2 bases from V and 9 bases from J, with 15 bases in between. This CDR3 is built from 14 residues. Germline V gene data show CDR1 as SGHRS and CDR2 as YFSETQ. The CDR3, as DNA: TGCGCCAGCAGCTTATTCCTTTCTTCCTTTGAGCAGTTCTTC. This encodes CASSLFLSSFEQFF.

J is TRBJ2-3 and V is TRBV27; TRBD2 is a possible D gene (5 bases). CDR3 length: 14 residues. Trimming removed 4 bases at V and 1 base at J, with 9 bases between. Germline values: CDR1 MNHEY, CDR2 SMNVEV (reference sequence). The CDR3 DNA reads TGTGCCAGCAGTTCTGCGGGCCGCACAGATACGCAGTATTTT. Translated, it gives CASSSAGRTDTQYF.